The entry that follows covers one T cell receptor beta chain sequence. Its matching antigen is unknown. This entry belongs to a study of cytomegalovirus exposure and HLA in healthy donors. Study conclusions and caveats: An analysis that came later showed most CMV-associated TCR beta chains appearing HLA-restricted.

Germline CDR1 reads MNHEY; CDR2 reads SVGAGI. There are 15 residues in the CDR3. The V end lost 0 bases, the J end lost 4 bases, and 13 bases lay between the germline ends. PCR amplification relied on 60 Vbeta primers (plus 13 Jbeta primers). Method: immunoSEQ multiplex PCR; TCRdb's copy keeps in-frame clones and lacks some. The sample holds about 50,000 clones. This chain uses TRBV6-5 with TRBJ2-7; D gene ambiguous. Sequencing was carried out using PBMCs. This clonotype originated in a woman between 18 and 29 years old in good health and CMV-seronegative. CDR3: CASSYSSSVRYEQYF. The CDR3 DNA is TGTGCCAGCAGTTACTCGAGTAGTGTCCGGTACGAGCAGTACTTC.